One and the same sample provided the 32 T cell receptor beta chains below, sequenced in a study of T cell clusters in autoimmune cytopenias. TRB amplification used 250 ng of peripheral blood genomic DNA. Multiplex touch-down PCR amplified TRB using TRB-A and TRB-B pools in one tube. From its re-call of the multiplex PCR reads, TCRdb lists each CDR3 protein once, without DNA. The sample table sets out around 4,300 distinct CDR3 sequences. These data also formed part of another study, on T cell repertoires in aging, cancer and after chemotherapy.

The source material was peripheral blood. These receptors all come from a human donor in good health.

This clonotype shows up as medium-sized by frequency. The chain joins TRBV30 to TRBJ2-3. The CDR3 is 11 residues long. Germline V CDR1 and CDR2: GTSNPN, SVGIG (reference sequence). The chain's CDR3 is CAWSVRDTQYF.

This clonotype is identified as medium-sized from frequency. V usage is TRBV30 and J usage is TRBJ1-1. Germline V gene sequence: CDR1 GTSNPN, CDR2 SVGIG (reference sequence). CDR3 length: 14 amino acids. The CDR3 protein is CAHGLSYGDTEAFF.

This chain joins TRBV14 and TRBJ1-3; TCRdb names TRBD1, which stays unverified in the absence of DNA. This CDR3 region has 11 residues. The germline V gene encodes CDR1 SGHDN and CDR2 FVKESK. This chain's CDR3 is CATRIGNTIYF.

Its frequency marks this clonotype as medium-sized (0.01 to 0.1%). The chain combines TRBV6-5 with TRBJ1-5; TCRdb proposes TRBD1, but this gene call is untestable without DNA. This CDR3 spans 13 amino acids. The germline gives CDR1 MNHEY, CDR2 SVGAGI. The chain's CDR3 is CASWGGSNQPQHF.

Judged by frequency, this clonotype is medium-sized. The rearrangement uses TRBV19 and TRBJ2-1; TCRdb lists TRBD1, though no DNA is available to test this call. CDR1 is LNHDA and CDR2 is SQIVND in the germline V gene (reference sequence). The CDR3 runs to 15 residues. CDR3 sequence: CASSIVMGPYNEQFF.

This chain joins TRBV11-3 and TRBJ2-3; TCRdb designates TRBD2, a call that cannot be tested without DNA. CDR1 and CDR2 from the germline V gene are SGHNT and YENEEA. CDR3 length equals 17 residues. The CDR3 protein is CASSPPGTSDSTDTQYF.

V usage is TRBV20-1 and J usage is TRBJ2-1; with no DNA, the TCRdb D assignment of TRBD2 cannot be verified. The CDR3 spans 15 residues. Germline CDR1 is DFQATT and CDR2 is SNEGSKA (reference sequence). CDR3 residues: CSARVGDRPNNEQFF.

This clonotype ranks as medium-sized in terms of frequency. This chain joins TRBV5-3 and TRBJ2-7. TRBV5-3 is labeled an ORF, and its function is uncertain. The CDR3 loop spans 14 amino acids. The CDR3 protein is CARSLKSDSYEQYF.

The rearrangement uses TRBV5-6 and TRBJ1-5; TCRdb reports TRBD1, a call that lacks DNA to check it against. The CDR3 loop spans 18 amino acids. CDR1 SGHDT and CDR2 YYEEEE come from the germline V gene. The CDR3 protein is CASSLPLYHRESIQPQHF. Supplemented by reference TRBV5-6 and TRBJ1-5, the full variable domain reads DAGVTQSPTHLIKTRGQQVTLRCSPKSGHDTVSWYQQALGQGPQFIFQYYEEEERQRGNFPDRFSGHQFPNYSSELNVNALLLGDSALYLCASSLPLYHRESIQPQHFGDGTRLSIL.

The chain employs TRBV3-1 and TRBJ1-5; TCRdb lists TRBD1, though no DNA is available to test this call. Germline CDR1 reads LGHDT; CDR2 reads YNNKEL (reference sequence). This CDR3 is 15 amino acids long. The CDR3: CASSHQGRSNQPQHF.

V gene TRBV20-1 combines with J gene TRBJ1-5; TCRdb picks TRBD1, but there is no DNA to check that call. The CDR3 is 14 amino acids. Germline V CDR1 and CDR2: DFQATT, SNEGSKA (reference sequence). CDR3 sequence reads: CSAQGSGGGQPQHF.

This clonotype counts as medium-sized by frequency. The V gene is TRBV5-1, the J gene TRBJ2-1. CDR1 is SGHRS, CDR2 YFSETQ, per germline. The CDR3 runs 13 residues. The CDR3 reads CASSLVRRNEQFF.

Considering frequency, this clonotype is medium-sized (0.01 to 0.1%). The chain couples TRBV24-1 to TRBJ2-7. Germline V CDR1 and CDR2: KGHDR, SFDVKD. CDR3 length equals 11 residues. The CDR3 protein is CATSLGWEQYF.

This clonotype registers medium-sized (0.01 to 0.1%) by frequency. The rearrangement joins TRBV19 to TRBJ1-5. Germline V gene sequence: CDR1 LNHDA, CDR2 SQIVND (reference sequence). The CDR3 has 14 residues. CDR3: CASRGGSLNQPQHF.

The CDR3: CASSLAESTDTQYF. This rearrangement joins TRBV7-7 to TRBJ2-3. The CDR3 sequence is 14 residues long. Germline loops: CDR1 SSHAT, CDR2 FNYEAQ (reference sequence). The full variable domain, completed using reference TRBV7-7 and TRBJ2-3, is GAGVSQSPRYKVTKRGQDVTLRCDPISSHATLYWYQQALGQGPEFLTYFNYEAQPDKSGLPSDRFSAERPEGSISTLTIQRTEQRDSAMYRCASSLAESTDTQYFGPGTRLTVL.

According to its frequency, this clonotype is medium-sized (0.01 to 0.1%). The gene calls are TRBV30 and TRBJ2-2. This CDR3 spans 13 amino acids. CDR1 and CDR2 from the germline V gene are GTSNPN and SVGIG (reference sequence). CDR3 residues: CAWSRTVTGELFF. Full variable domain (missing parts from reference TRBV30 and TRBJ2-2): SQTIHQWPATLVQPVGSPLSLECTVEGTSNPNLYWYRQAAGRGLQLLFYSVGIGQISSEVPQNLSASRPQDRQFILSSKKLLLSDSGFYLCAWSRTVTGELFFGEGSRLTVL.

By frequency, this clonotype registers medium-sized. This chain uses TRBV6-1 with TRBJ2-7; the TCRdb call, TRBD1, lacks DNA for checking. The CDR3 is 15 amino acids. Germline V gene data show CDR1 as MNHNS and CDR2 as SASEGT. CDR3 sequence: CASSEGDGDFHEQYF.

This clonotype ranks as medium-sized in terms of frequency. This CDR3 is CASSLEAGRGSYNSPLHF. The V gene is TRBV5-4, the J gene TRBJ1-6. Germline V gene lookup returns CDR1 SGHNT and CDR2 YYREEE (reference sequence). The CDR3 runs 18 residues.

According to its frequency, this clonotype is medium-sized. The chain employs TRBV20-1 and TRBJ2-1; the D call of TRBD1 rests on TCRdb alone, since no DNA is present to check it. Germline V gene lookup returns CDR1 DFQATT and CDR2 SNEGSKA (reference sequence). The CDR3 runs 13 residues. CDR3 region: CSANPHRGNEQFF.

The chain joins TRBV19 to TRBJ2-7; TCRdb selects TRBD1, and the lack of DNA leaves this call unchecked. The germline CDR1 and CDR2 sequences are LNHDA and SQIVND (reference sequence). The CDR3 is 12 amino acids. The CDR3 loop reads CASSTRAGEQYF. The full variable domain, with the rest looked up from reference TRBV19 and TRBJ2-7, is DGGITQSPKYLFRKEGQNVTLSCEQNLNHDAMYWYRQDPGQGLRLIYYSQIVNDFQKGDIAEGYSVSREKKESFPLTVTSAQKNPTAFYLCASSTRAGEQYFGPGTRLTVT.

By frequency, this clonotype registers medium-sized. The V call is TRBV5-5, the J call TRBJ2-3. The CDR3 loop spans 15 amino acids. CDR1 and CDR2 (germline): SGHKS, YYEKEE (reference sequence). CDR3 residues: CASSLSQFHTDTQYF.

This chain connects TRBV6-5 to TRBJ2-5; absent DNA, TCRdb's TRBD2 call cannot be checked. Looked up from germline, CDR1 is MNHEY and CDR2 is SVGAGI. The CDR3 extends over 15 amino acids. CDR3 sequence: CASIPPGREWETQYF.

This clonotype shows up as medium-sized by frequency. The V call is TRBV5-1, the J call TRBJ2-2. The CDR3 extends over 13 amino acids. Germline CDR1 reads SGHRS; CDR2 reads YFSETQ. The CDR3 loop reads CASRVTNTGELFF.

By frequency, this clonotype registers medium-sized. The chain uses TRBV5-6 and TRBJ2-3. Germline V gene data show CDR1 as SGHDT and CDR2 as YYEEEE. The CDR3 totals 13 residues. This CDR3 is CASSLGIADTQYF.

The gene calls are TRBV6-5 and TRBJ1-1; TCRdb lists TRBD1, though no DNA is available to test this call. The CDR3 runs to 16 residues. The V gene's germline CDR1 is MNHEY and CDR2 SVGAGI. CDR3 protein: CASSDSRDRVNTEAFF.

The chain couples TRBV6-2 or TRBV6-3 to TRBJ1-4. This CDR3 is 14 amino acids long. The germline gives CDR1 MNHEY, CDR2 SVGEGT. CDR3 sequence reads: CASSEWRVGEKLFF.

This chain uses TRBV5-1 with TRBJ1-1; TCRdb's D call of TRBD1 is untestable without DNA. The V gene's germline CDR1 is SGHRS and CDR2 YFSETQ. This CDR3 has 14 amino acids. This CDR3 is CASSPQGGGTEAFF.

The V and J genes are TRBV30 and TRBJ1-1; the TRBD1 assignment by TCRdb is unverifiable without DNA. The length of the CDR3 is 12 residues. Germline V CDR1 and CDR2: GTSNPN, SVGIG (reference sequence). The CDR3 reads CAWGGLNTEAFF.

Its frequency marks this clonotype as medium-sized. The CDR3 is CASSIPLDRERDSPLHF. The chain couples TRBV19 to TRBJ1-6; TCRdb's D call, TRBD1, is unchecked because there is no DNA. CDR3 length equals 17 residues. CDR1 and CDR2 from the germline V gene are LNHDA and SQIVND (reference sequence).

Considering frequency, this clonotype is medium-sized. J is TRBJ1-6 and V is TRBV30; TCRdb names TRBD1, which stays unverified in the absence of DNA. This CDR3 has 14 residues. Germline V gene data show CDR1 as GTSNPN and CDR2 as SVGIG (reference sequence). CDR3 residues: CAWSARDKNSPLHF.

By frequency, this clonotype is medium-sized. This chain joins TRBV27 and TRBJ2-1; TCRdb names TRBD2, which stays unverified in the absence of DNA. The CDR3 runs to 16 residues. CDR1 and CDR2 (germline): MNHEY, SMNVEV (reference sequence). CDR3 sequence reads: CASSPSLAGAYNEQFF.

Frequency places this clonotype as medium-sized (0.01 to 0.1%). The chain carries TRBV6-5 and TRBJ2-7. The length of the CDR3 is 16 residues. Germline assignment: CDR1 MNHEY and CDR2 SVGAGI. The CDR3: CASSYSFFGSPYEQYF.